This T cell receptor beta chain was sequenced in a study of blood T cell repertoires in COVID-19. TCRdb keeps only in-frame clones here, not all; method: immunoSEQ multiplex PCR. The data show around 300,000 clones, with 88% seen just once and 2% to 2.5% held by the top ten. This CDR3 region has 14 residues. Germline CDR1 is GTSNPN and CDR2 is SVGIG (reference sequence). V lost 0 bases, J lost 7 bases, and 15 bases lay in between. This sequence originates from an older woman in a cohort exposed to, infected with or recovered from COVID-19 (not recorded which). The sequenced material came from PBMCs or T cells enriched from blood (not recorded which). The V call is TRBV30, the J call TRBJ1-2, with D perhaps matching TRBD1 (5 bases). The chain's CDR3 is CAWSVLLGDSGYTF. The CDR3 DNA sequence: TGTGCCTGGAGTGTACTTTTGGGGGACTCTGGCTACACCTTC.